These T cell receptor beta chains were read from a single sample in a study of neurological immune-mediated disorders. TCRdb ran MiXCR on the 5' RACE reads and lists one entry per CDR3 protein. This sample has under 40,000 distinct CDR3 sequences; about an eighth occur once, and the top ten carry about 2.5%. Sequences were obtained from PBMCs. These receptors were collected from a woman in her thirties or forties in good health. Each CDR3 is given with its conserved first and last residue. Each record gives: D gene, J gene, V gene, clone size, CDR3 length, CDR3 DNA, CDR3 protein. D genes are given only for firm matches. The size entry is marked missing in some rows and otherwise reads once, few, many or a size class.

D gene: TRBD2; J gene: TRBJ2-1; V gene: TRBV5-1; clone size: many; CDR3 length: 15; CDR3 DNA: TGCGCCAGCAGCTTCGGACTAGCGGGAGACAATGAGCAGTTCTTC; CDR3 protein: CASSFGLAGDNEQFF
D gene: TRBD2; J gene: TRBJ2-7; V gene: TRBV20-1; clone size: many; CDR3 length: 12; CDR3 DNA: TGCAGTGCTTCCTCTAGCGGGAGCGAGCAGTACTTC; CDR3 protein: CSASSSGSEQYF
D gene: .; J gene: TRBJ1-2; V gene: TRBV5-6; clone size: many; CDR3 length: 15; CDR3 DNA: TGTGCCAGCAGCACCCGCGCGGGGGGAGCCTATGGCTACACCTTC; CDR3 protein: CASSTRAGGAYGYTF
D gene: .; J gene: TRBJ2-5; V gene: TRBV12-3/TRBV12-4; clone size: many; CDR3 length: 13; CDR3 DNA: TGTGCCAGCAGTTTAAGGAGCCGAGAGACCCAGTACTTC; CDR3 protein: CASSLRSRETQYF
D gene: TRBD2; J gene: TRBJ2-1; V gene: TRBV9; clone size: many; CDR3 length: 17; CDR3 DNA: TGTGCCAGCAGCGTAAACCGCGGGGGGTCGGCCTACAATGAGCAGTTCTTC; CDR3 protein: CASSVNRGGSAYNEQFF
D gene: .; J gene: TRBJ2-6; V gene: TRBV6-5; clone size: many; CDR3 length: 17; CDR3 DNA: TGTGCCAGCAGTGCCGGGACGGCCAGCTCTGGGGCCAACGTCCTGACTTTC; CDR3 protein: CASSAGTASSGANVLTF
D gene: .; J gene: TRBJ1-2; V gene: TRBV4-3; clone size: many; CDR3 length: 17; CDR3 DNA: TGCGCCAGCAGCCAAGATCCTGGGGATACAGTTAACTATGGCTACACCTTC; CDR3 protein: CASSQDPGDTVNYGYTF
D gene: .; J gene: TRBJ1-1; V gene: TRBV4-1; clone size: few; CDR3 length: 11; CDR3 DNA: TGCGCCAGCAGCCAGGGAGTTGAAGCTTTCTTT; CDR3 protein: CASSQGVEAFF
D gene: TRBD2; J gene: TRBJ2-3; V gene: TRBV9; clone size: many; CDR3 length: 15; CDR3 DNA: TGTGCCAGCAGCGAAGACGGGACTAGCGGAGATACGCAGTATTTT; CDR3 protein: CASSEDGTSGDTQYF
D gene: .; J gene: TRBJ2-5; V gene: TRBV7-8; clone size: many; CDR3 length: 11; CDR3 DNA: TGTGCCAGCAGCTTAGGAGCGGGCCAGTACTTC; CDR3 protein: CASSLGAGQYF
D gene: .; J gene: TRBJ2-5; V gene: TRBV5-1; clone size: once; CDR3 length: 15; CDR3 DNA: TGCGCCAGCAGCTTAAACGGGATCGGGGAAGAGACCCAGTACTTC; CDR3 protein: CASSLNGIGEETQYF
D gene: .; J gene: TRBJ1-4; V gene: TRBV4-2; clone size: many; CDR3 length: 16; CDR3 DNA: TGTGCCAGCAGCCAGGAACCGGTCCTTTCTAATGAAAAACTGTTTTTT; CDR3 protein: CASSQEPVLSNEKLFF
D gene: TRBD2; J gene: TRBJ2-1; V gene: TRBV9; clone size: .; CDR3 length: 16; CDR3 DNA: TGTGCCAGCTGCGGAGGAACGGGACTAGCCCACAATGAGCAGTTCTTC; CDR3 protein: CASCGGTGLAHNEQFF
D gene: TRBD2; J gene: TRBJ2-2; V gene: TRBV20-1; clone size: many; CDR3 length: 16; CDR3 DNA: TGCAGTGCCCCGCGGGCTAGCGGGGGGCTCACCGGGGAGCTGTTTTTT; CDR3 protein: CSAPRASGGLTGELFF
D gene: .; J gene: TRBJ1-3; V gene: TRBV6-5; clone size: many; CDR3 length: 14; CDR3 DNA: TGTGCCAGCACCACCGATTTGCGAGGAAACACCATATATTTT; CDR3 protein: CASTTDLRGNTIYF
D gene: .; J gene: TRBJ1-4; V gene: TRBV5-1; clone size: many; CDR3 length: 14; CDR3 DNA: TGCGCCAGCAGATTGGGGGGATACAATGAAAAACTGTTTTTT; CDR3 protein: CASRLGGYNEKLFF
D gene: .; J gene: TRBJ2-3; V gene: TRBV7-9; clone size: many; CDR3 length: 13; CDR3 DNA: TGTGCCAGCAGCTTAGACGGCACAGATACGCAGTATTTT; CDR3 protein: CASSLDGTDTQYF
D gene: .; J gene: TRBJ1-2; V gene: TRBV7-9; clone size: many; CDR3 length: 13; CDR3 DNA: TGTGCCAGCAGCCCCCGGGAGATGGATGGCTACACCTTC; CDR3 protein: CASSPREMDGYTF
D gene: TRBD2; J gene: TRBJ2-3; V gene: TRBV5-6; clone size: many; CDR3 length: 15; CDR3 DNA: TGTGCCAGCAGCTTGGGACTAGCGGGGGGAAGTGCGCAGTATTTT; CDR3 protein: CASSLGLAGGSAQYF
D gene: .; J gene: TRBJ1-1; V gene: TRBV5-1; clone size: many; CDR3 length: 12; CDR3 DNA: TGCGCCAGCAGCCGGAAGTACACTGAAGCTTTCTTT; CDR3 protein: CASSRKYTEAFF
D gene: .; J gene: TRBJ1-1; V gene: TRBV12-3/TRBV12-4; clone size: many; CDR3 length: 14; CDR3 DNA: TGTGCCAGCAGTTTATCAGTGGGCAACACTGAAGCTTTCTTT; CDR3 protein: CASSLSVGNTEAFF
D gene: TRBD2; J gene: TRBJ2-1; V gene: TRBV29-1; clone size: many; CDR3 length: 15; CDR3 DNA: TGCAGCGTTGAAGATCGTACCAGCGGGAGGAATGAGCAGTTCTTC; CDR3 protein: CSVEDRTSGRNEQFF
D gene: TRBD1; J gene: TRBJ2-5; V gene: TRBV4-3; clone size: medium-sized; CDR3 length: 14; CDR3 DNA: TGCGCCAGCAGCCAGACAGGGAAGGGGGATGCCCAGTACTTC; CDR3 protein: CASSQTGKGDAQYF
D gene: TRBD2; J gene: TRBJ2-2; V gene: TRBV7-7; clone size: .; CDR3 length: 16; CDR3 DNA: TGTGCCAGCAGCTTAGCGTGGGGGGGAAACACCGGGGAGCTGTTTTTT; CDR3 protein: CASSLAWGGNTGELFF
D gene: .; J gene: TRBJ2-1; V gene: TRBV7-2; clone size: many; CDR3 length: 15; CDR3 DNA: TGTGCCAGCAGCTCCGGGACCCGCCCTTTTGATGAGCAGTTCTTC; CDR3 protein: CASSSGTRPFDEQFF
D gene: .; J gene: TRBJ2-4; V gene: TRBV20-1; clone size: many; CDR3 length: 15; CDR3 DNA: TGCAGTGCTAGGAATGTGGCAGTTAAGAAAAACATTCAGTACTTC; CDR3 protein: CSARNVAVKKNIQYF
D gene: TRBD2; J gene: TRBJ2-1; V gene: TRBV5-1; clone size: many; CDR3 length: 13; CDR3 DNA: TGCGCCAGCAGCATTGGACTAGACAATGAGCAGTTCTTC; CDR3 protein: CASSIGLDNEQFF
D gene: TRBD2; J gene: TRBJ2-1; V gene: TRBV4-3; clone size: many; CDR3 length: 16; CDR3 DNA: TGCGCCAGCAGCCGGGGAAGGGATAGCGGGGTTAATGAGCAGTTCTTC; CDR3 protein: CASSRGRDSGVNEQFF
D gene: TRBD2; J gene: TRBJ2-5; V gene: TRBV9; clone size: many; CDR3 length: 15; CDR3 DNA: TGTGCCAGCAGCGTAGCTAGCGGGAGTCAAGAGACCCAGTACTTC; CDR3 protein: CASSVASGSQETQYF
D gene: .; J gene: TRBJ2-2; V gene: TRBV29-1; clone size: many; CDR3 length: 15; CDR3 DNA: TGCAGCGTTGCTAACCGGGGGGCGAGGTCCGGGGAGCTGTTTTTT; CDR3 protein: CSVANRGARSGELFF
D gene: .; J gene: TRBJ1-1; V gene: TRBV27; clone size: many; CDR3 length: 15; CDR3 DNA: TGTGCCAGCAGAATAGTGCGAGGGGGAAGGACTGAAGCTTTCTTT; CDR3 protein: CASRIVRGGRTEAFF
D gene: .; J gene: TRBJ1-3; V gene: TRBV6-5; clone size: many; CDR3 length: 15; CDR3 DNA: TGTGCCAGCAGTTACAGAGGGAGCTCTGGAAACACCATATATTTT; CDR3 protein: CASSYRGSSGNTIYF
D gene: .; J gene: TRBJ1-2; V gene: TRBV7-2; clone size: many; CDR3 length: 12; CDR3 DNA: TGTGCCAGCAGCCAAGACGGCCGCGGCTACACCTTC; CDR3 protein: CASSQDGRGYTF
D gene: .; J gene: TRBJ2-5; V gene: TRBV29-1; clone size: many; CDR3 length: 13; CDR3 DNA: TGCAGCGTTAAGCCGAGGGTAATCGAGACCCAGTACTTC; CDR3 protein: CSVKPRVIETQYF
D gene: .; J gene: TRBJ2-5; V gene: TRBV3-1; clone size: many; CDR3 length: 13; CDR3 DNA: TGTGCCAGCAGCGAGGGGGGGTTCGAGACCCAGTACTTC; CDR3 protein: CASSEGGFETQYF
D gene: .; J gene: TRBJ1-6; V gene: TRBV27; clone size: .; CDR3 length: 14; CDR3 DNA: TGTGCCAGCAGTTTCGGGCAGAGGAATTCACCCCTCCACTTT; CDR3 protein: CASSFGQRNSPLHF
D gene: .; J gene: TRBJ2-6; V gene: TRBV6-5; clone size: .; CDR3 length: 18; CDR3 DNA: TGTGCCAGCAGTTACTCCATCACCGGGTCCTCTGGGGCCAACGTCCTGACTTTC; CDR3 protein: CASSYSITGSSGANVLTF